This T cell receptor (beta chain) was sequenced during a study of breast tumors, draining lymph nodes, adjacent tissues. The CDR3 runs to 15 residues. The V segment lost 6 bases and the J segment 4 bases; nucleotides outside the gene matches: 6. In germline, CDR1 is SNHLY, CDR2 FYNNEI. Findings and limits, study-wide: Tumor repertoires ranked between lymph nodes and nontumor tissue in diversity, with V and J gene preferences.

Details on this clonotype: Antigen specificity is unknown.

MiXCR, run by TCRdb on the multiplex PCR reads, gives a single entry per CDR3 protein. The data show fewer than 90,000 distinct CDR3 sequences, approximately 29% seen once. Axillary draining lymph nodes of breast cancer patients supplied the node samples. The V and J genes are TRBV2 and TRBJ2-5; 12 bases are shared with TRBD2. Sequencing was carried out using axillary lymph node tissue. The clonotype was recovered from a female donor with breast cancer. Some clones in this sample may be carry-over from other donors' samples. CDR3 in DNA: TGTGCCAGCAGACTGACTAGCGGGAGATCAGAGACCCAGTACTTC. Its protein is CASRLTSGRSETQYF.